These 4 T cell receptor beta chains were sequenced from one sample in a study of response to subunit inactivated influenza vaccine (dated by TCRdb to 2016 to 2018). The library was prepared using RT-PCR. The instrument given in TCRdb is Illumina HiSeq 2500. TCRdb trimmed the raw reads at Q25, called clones with MiXCR and kept productive beta chains. All rows with the same CDR3 protein become a single entry with the most common DNA and genes. In this sample the table shows roughly 520,000 distinct CDR3 sequences, less than 30% of which occur a single time. The ten largest clones add up to under 2.5% of the sample. Material: CD4+ T cells sorted from PBMCs, obtained more than 4 days after vaccination. These receptors were taken from a man in his fifties who received an inactivated influenza vaccine. Donor details come from another sample of the same person, matched by shared clones.

The chain has TRBV7-2 and TRBJ1-5, with D hard to call. The V end was cut by 0 bases, the J end by 4 bases, with 7 bases between. The CDR3 covers 14 residues. Per the germline V gene, CDR1 is SGHTA and CDR2 is FQGNSA. The CDR3 is CASSLANGNQPQHF. Here the CDR3 DNA reads TGTGCCAGCAGCTTAGCGAATGGGAATCAGCCCCAGCATTTT.

V and J are TRBV12-3 or TRBV12-4 and TRBJ2-7; TRBD1 might be the D (6 bases). V lost 6 bases and J lost 0, with 21 bases in between. The CDR3 covers 17 residues. The chain's CDR3 is CASSLRGRGSRSYEQYF. In DNA, the CDR3 is TGTGCCAGCAGCCTTAGGGGCAGGGGCTCCCGCTCCTACGAGCAGTACTTC.

This clonotype has just a few counts. The chain recombines TRBV6-4 with TRBJ2-2; 12 nucleotides agree with TRBD1. Germline V gene lookup returns CDR1 MRHNA and CDR2 SNTAGT. J was trimmed by 1 base and V by 8 bases; bases with no gene match: 5. This CDR3 spans 16 amino acids. The CDR3 reads CASRDRGPLNTGELFF. CDR3 sequence (DNA): TGTGCCAGCCGGGACAGGGGGCCTCTGAACACCGGGGAGCTGTTTTTT.

This clonotype occurred a few times. The chain has TRBV12-3 or TRBV12-4 and TRBJ1-1, with 7 bases aligning to TRBD1. Trimming removed 5 bases from V and 4 bases from J; junction bases left unmatched: 7. This CDR3 has 14 amino acids. CDR3 coding DNA: TGTGCCAGCAGTCAAAAGGGGGCTCGCACTGAAGCTTTCTTT. As protein: CASSQKGARTEAFF.